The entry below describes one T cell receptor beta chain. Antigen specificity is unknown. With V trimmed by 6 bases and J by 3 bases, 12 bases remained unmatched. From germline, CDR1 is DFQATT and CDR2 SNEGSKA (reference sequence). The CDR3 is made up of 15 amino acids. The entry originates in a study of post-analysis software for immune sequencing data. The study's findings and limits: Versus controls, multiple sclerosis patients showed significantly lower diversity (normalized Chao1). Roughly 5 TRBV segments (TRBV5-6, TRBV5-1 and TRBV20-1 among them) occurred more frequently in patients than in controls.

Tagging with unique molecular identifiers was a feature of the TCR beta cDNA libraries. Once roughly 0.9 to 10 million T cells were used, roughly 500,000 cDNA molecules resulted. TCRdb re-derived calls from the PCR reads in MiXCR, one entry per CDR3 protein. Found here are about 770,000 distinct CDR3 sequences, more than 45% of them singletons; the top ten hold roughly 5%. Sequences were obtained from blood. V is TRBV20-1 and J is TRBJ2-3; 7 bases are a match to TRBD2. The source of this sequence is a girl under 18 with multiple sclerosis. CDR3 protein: CSAPSRAGMTDTQYF. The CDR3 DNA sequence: TGCAGTGCCCCGAGTAGAGCGGGAATGACAGATACGCAGTATTTT.